A few counts support the clone carrying this TCR beta chain. Its specificity is unknown. These data originate in a study of graft-versus-host responses after intestinal transplantation. Study-wide background: Every recipient had anti-thymocyte globulin induction and roughly three years of tacrolimus plus steroids.

Findings and limits, study-wide: Early post-transplant HvG declines tracked with peak circulating GvH clone levels. Patients with graft-donor T cell macrochimerism had high graft-versus-host to host-versus-graft clonal ratios in allografts.

V was trimmed by 1 base and J by 0 bases, leaving 16 bases between them. Germline V gene sequence: CDR1 LNHNV, CDR2 YYDKDF (reference sequence). The CDR3 is 18 residues long. Clones were sequenced by immunoSEQ multiplex PCR, and TCRdb holds only the in-frame ones, with some missing. This table has under 6,000 clones, roughly two thirds appearing once. The receptor's source is a human patient who received an intestinal transplant, so some T cells may come from the graft donor. The chain carries TRBV15 and TRBJ1-3; possible D gene TRBD1, 5 bases. Sequencing was performed on PBMCs, taken 510 to 550 days after intestinal transplant. DNA for the CDR3: TGTGCCACCAGCAGAGGGGGGGGAACGGCTTCCTCTGGAAACACCATATATTTT. This translates into CATSRGGGTASSGNTIYF.